This paragraph covers one TCR beta chain sequence. The target of this receptor is not known. No quality values exist for individual bases; no much larger clone is one base distant. The meaning of the sample's time point label: tumor resected at nephrectomy. The intended sense of this specimen's treatment or condition label: treatment-naive control, cytoreductive nephrectomy. Control tumors were obtained from treatment-naive renal cell carcinoma patients in whom cytoreductive nephrectomy was performed without prior radiation. Every patient's renal cell carcinoma showed clear cell pathology. The control tumors sequenced for TCR were resected between 2011 and 2014 from 11 males and a handful of females whose median age was roughly 57 years (range about 40 to 90). Tumor processing involved mechanical dissociation, digestion with collagenase/hyaluronidase at 37 degrees C, handling in gentleMACS C tubes, and storage in liquid nitrogen. Genomic DNA for TCR sequencing was prepared using the QIAamp DNA Blood Mini Kit (Qiagen). The analyses included only samples that passed all quality control checks.

CDR1 SGHRS and CDR2 YFSETQ are derived from the germline V gene. The CDR3 contains 15 residues, cysteine and phenylalanine counted. The only DNA kept is the CDR3, 45 bases in frame from the first base. For this chain, trimming is 0 bases at the V end and 7 bases at the J end, and the number of junction bases without a gene match is 7. The data belong to a study of radiation and T cells in renal cell carcinoma (TCRdb year 2020). Some background on the complete study: In total, approximately 53 samples, comprising around 26 tumors and some 27 peripheral blood samples, were subjected to TCR beta sequencing. A total of 4 million to 5 million unique CDR3 nucleotide sequences, encoding 2,658,974 unique CDR3 amino acid sequences, were found across all 50 or so samples.

The immunoSEQ kit was used, according to the manufacturer's recommendations, to generate TCR beta libraries from genomic DNA. To prepare libraries, a first multiplex PCR with proprietary primers was run, followed by a second PCR that added unique barcodes, and a bead cleanup was done after each round. Each sample batch included a kit-provided positive control reaction and a negative control reaction. The final libraries were assessed on an Agilent 4200 TapeStation D1000 ScreenTape, pooled by volume, and quantified by qPCR. Sequencing ran on an Illumina NextSeq500 with a MidOutput 150-cycle cartridge, using 156 Read1 and 15 Index1 cycles with kit custom primers. The pooled library was loaded at 0.95 to 1 pM, with a roughly 19% PhiX control spiked in. The original pipeline was this. The vendor-processed data were analyzed in R, and a clonotype was defined as all T cells that share the same CDR3 nucleotide sequence. For clone abundance analyses, frequencies were normalized to the 10,000 most abundant clones per sample. Public T cell clones, averaging fewer than five per sample, were removed before analysis. Dominant motif analysis used ImmunoMap with the PAM10 matrix, gap penalty 30 and homology threshold 0.3; motifs with cumulative frequency at least 0.01 counted as dominant. TCRdb took over this immuneACCESS table, retaining in-frame rearrangements with V and J assigned. Such tables are incomplete; in checked studies, under half of the missing clones stem from an unresolved V gene, and the remainder is unexplained. V, J and clone size reflect that table, while D and trimming were determined from the DNA. The sample table shows 13,000 or so clones, and less than 75% are seen once. The ten largest clones capture 15% to 20% of the sample.

Overall study outcomes, separate from this receptor: TCR clonality was higher in irradiated tumors than in controls, as the top 100 clonotypes made up an average of approximately 54% of the repertoire in irradiated tumors compared with 43% in nephrectomy-only tumors. The single-armed trial design could not address effects of radiation dose or scheduling on the TCR repertoire. Compared with control tumors, irradiated tumors had a greater number of dominant CDR3 motifs, and these motifs made up a bigger portion of the repertoire. Because only small tumor regions of 0.9 to 1 g were available, the study did not capture intratumoral heterogeneity.

This receptor was obtained from an elderly woman with renal cell carcinoma. The input for sequencing was tumor tissue, taken from a patient whose treatment was nephrectomy without radiotherapy. The sequence joins TRBV5-1 to TRBJ2-1, with 7 central nucleotides matching TRBD2. The CDR3 has the sequence CASSLEGTILNEQFF. The sequenced DNA: TGCGCCAGCAGCTTGGAAGGGACTATTCTAAATGAGCAGTTCTTC.